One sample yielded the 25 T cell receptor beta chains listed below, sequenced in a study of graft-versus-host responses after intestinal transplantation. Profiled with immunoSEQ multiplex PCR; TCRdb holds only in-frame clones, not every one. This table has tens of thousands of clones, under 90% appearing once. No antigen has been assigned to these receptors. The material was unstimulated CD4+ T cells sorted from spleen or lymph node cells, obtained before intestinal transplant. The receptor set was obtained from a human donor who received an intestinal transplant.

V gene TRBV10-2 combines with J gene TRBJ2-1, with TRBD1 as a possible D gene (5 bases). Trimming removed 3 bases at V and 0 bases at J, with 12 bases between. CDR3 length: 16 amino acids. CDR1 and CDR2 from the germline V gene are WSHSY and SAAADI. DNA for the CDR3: TGCGCCAGCAGTGACGTGGACACAAGCTCCTACAATGAGCAGTTCTTC. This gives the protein CASSDVDTSSYNEQFF.

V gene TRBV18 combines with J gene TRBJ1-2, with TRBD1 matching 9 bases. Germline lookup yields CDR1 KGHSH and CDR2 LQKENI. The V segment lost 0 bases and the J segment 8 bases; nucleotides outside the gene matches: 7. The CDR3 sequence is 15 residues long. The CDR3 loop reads CASSPPDRGSGGYTF. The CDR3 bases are TGTGCCAGCTCACCACCGGACAGGGGTTCTGGGGGCTACACCTTC.

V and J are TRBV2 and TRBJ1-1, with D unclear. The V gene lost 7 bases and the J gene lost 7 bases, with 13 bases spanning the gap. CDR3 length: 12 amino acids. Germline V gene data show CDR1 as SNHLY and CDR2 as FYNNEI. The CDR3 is CASKELADEAFF. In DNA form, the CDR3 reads TGTGCCAGCAAGGAGCTGGCAGATGAAGCTTTCTTT.

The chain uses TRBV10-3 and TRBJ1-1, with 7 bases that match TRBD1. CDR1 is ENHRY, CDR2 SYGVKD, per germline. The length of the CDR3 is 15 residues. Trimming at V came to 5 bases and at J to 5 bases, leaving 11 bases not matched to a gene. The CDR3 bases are TGTGCCATCAGTTCCCTGACAGGGATGGGAACTGAAGCTTTCTTT. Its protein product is CAISSLTGMGTEAFF.

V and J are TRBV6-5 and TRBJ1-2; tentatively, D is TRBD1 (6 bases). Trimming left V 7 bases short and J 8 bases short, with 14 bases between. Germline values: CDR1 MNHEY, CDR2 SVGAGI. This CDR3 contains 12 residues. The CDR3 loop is CASTPGARGYTF. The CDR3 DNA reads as TGTGCCAGCACCCCAGGGGCGCGAGGCTACACCTTC.

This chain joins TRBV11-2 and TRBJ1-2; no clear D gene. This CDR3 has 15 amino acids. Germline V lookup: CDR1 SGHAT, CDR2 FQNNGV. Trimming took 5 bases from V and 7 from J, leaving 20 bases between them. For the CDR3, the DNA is TGTGCCAGCAGCCCAATAAGCTTCGGAGTCGGTGGCTACACCTTC. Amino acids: CASSPISFGVGGYTF.

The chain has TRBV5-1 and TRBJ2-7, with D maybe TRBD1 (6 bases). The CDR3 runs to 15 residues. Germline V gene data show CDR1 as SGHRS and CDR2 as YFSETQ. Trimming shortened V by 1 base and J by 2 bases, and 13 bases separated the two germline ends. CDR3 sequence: CASSLRQGFAYEQYF. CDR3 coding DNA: TGCGCCAGCAGCTTGCGTCAGGGGTTCGCCTACGAGCAGTACTTC.

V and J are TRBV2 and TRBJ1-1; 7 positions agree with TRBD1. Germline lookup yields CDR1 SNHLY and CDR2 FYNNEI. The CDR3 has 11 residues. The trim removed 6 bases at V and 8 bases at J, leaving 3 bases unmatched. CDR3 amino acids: CASSTTGEAFF. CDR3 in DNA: TGTGCCAGCAGCACGACAGGGGAAGCTTTCTTT.

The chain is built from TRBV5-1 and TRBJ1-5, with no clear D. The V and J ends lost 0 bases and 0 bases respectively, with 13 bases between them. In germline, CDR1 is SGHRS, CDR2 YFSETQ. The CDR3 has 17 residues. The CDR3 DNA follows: TGCGCCAGCAGCTTGGACCCCTTATTAGATAGCAATCAGCCCCAGCATTTT. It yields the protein CASSLDPLLDSNQPQHF.

The CDR3 coding sequence is TGTGCCAGCAGCCTGAGACTAGCGGGGAAAAATGAGCAGTTCTTC. Its protein is CASSLRLAGKNEQFF. This chain uses TRBV5-6 with TRBJ2-1; the match to TRBD2 covers 11 bases. The CDR3 runs to 15 residues. Germline V lookup: CDR1 SGHDT, CDR2 YYEEEE. V was pared by 4 bases and J by 7 bases, with 7 bases of the junction left unmatched.

The CDR3 DNA is TGCGCCAGCAGTGAAGACCCTCGAGGGGAGCAGTTCTTC. Translation: CASSEDPRGEQFF. The chain couples TRBV10-1 to TRBJ2-1, with D possibly TRBD2 on 5 matching bases. Germline CDR1 WNHNN, CDR2 SYGVQD (reference sequence). V dropped 3 bases and J dropped 10 bases, with 13 bases sitting between them. The length of the CDR3 is 13 residues.

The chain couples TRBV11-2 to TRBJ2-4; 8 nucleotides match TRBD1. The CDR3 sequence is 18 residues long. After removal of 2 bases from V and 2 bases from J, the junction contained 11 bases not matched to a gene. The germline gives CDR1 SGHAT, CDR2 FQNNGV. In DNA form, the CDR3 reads TGTGCCAGCAGCTTACCCCCGGACAGGGCGGCGACCAAAAACATTCAGTACTTC. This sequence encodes CASSLPPDRAATKNIQYF.

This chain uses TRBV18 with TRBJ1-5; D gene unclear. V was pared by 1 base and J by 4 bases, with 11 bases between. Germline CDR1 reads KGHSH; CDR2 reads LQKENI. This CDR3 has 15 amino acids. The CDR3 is CASSPQEIWNQPQHF. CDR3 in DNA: TGTGCCAGCTCACCACAGGAGATTTGGAATCAGCCCCAGCATTTT.

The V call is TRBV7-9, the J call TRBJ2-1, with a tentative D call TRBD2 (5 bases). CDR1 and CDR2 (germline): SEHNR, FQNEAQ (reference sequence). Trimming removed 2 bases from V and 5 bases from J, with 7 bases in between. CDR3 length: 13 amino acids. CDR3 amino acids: CASSLHGNNEQFF. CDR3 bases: TGTGCCAGCAGCTTACACGGGAACAATGAGCAGTTCTTC.

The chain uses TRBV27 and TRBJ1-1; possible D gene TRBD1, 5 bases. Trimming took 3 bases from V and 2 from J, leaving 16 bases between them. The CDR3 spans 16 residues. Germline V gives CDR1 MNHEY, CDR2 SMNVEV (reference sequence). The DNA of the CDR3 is TGTGCCAGCAGTTTTGGCAGGGCGCTAACAAACACTGAAGCTTTCTTT. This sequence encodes CASSFGRALTNTEAFF.

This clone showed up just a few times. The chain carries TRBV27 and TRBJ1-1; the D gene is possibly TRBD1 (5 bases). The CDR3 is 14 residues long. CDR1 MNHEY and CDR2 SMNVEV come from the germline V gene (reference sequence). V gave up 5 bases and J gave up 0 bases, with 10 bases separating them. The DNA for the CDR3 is TGTGCCAGCAGTCCCTCGACAGTGAACACTGAAGCTTTCTTT. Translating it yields CASSPSTVNTEAFF.

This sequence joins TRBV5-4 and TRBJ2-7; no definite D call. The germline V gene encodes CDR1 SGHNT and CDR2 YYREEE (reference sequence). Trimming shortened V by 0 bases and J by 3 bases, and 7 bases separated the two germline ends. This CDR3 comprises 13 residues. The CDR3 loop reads CASSLGAGYEQYF. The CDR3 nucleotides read TGTGCCAGCAGCTTGGGCGCAGGCTACGAGCAGTACTTC.

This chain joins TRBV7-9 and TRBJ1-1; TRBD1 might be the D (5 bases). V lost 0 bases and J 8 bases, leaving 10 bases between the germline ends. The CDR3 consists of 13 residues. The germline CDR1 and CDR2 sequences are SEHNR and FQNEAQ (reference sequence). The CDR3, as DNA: TGTGCCAGCAGCTTAGCGGGGCCGGAAGAAGCTTTCTTT. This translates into CASSLAGPEEAFF.

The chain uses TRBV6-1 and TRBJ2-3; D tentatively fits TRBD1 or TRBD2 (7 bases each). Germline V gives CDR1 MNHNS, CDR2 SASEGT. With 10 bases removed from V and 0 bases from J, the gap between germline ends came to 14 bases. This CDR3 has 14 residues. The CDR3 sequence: CATRGGPSTDTQYF. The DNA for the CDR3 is TGTGCCACCAGGGGGGGACCTAGCACAGATACGCAGTATTTT.

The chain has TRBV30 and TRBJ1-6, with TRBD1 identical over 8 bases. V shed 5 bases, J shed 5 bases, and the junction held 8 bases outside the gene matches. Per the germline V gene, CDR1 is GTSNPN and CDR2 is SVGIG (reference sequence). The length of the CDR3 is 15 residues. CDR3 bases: TGTGCCTGGTCCGGACAGGGAAAGAATAATTCACCCCTCCACTTT. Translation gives CAWSGQGKNNSPLHF.

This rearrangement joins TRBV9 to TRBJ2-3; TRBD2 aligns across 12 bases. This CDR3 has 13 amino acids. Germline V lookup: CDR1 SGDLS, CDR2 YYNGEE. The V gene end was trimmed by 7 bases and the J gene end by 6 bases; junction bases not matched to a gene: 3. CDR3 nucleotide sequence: TGTGCCAGCCCTAGCGGGGGGGAGGATACGCAGTATTTT. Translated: CASPSGGEDTQYF.

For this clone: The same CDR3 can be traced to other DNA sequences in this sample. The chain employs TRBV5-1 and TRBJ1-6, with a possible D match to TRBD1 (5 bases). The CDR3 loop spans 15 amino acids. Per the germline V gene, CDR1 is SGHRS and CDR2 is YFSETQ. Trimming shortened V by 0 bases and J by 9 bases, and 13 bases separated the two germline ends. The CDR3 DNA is TGCGCCAGCAGCTTGGTCAGGGCCAGTGGTTCACCCCTCCACTTT. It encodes CASSLVRASGSPLHF.

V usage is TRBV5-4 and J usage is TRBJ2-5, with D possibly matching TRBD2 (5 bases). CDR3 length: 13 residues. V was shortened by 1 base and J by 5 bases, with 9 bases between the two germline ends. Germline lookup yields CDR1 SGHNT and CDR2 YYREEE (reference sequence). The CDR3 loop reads CASSLREGETQYF. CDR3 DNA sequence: TGTGCCAGCAGCTTGCGGGAAGGGGAGACCCAGTACTTC.

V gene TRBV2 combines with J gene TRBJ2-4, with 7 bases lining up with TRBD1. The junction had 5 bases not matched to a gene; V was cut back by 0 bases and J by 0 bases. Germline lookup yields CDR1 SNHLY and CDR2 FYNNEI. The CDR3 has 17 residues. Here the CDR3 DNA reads TGTGCCAGCAGTGAAGCGAGACAGGGAGTAGCCAAAAACATTCAGTACTTC. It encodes CASSEARQGVAKNIQYF.

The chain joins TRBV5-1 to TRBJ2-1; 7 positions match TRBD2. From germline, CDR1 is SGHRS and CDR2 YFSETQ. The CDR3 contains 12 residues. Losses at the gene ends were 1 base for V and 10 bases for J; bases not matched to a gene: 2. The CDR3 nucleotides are TGCGCCAGCAGCTTGTCTAGCGGCGAGCAGTTCTTC. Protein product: CASSLSSGEQFF.